The source of this TCR beta chain is a study of blood T cell repertoires in COVID-19. As for the study in general: Specimens from acute and convalescent COVID-19 originated in the United States, Italy and Spain. T cells, B-cell-depleted T cells, or PBMCs supplied cDNA or gDNA.

Study processing details: Reference gene primer amplification gave estimated nucleated cell counts. TCRdb's copy holds only in-frame clones and misses some; the assay was immunoSEQ multiplex PCR. The V and J calls and clone size were taken over from that table, and D and trimming were inferred from the DNA. The profile shows fewer than 60,000 clones, about nine tenths of them singletons. V lost 6 bases and J 1 base, leaving 18 bases between the germline ends. The CDR3 runs to 16 residues. The chain is built from TRBV23-1 and TRBJ1-1; no definite D call. TRBV23-1 is reported as an ORF; its role is uncertain. Input material: peripheral blood. This TCR derives from a man older than 75 with active or convalescent COVID-19. This CDR3 reads CASRHRIGRRNTEAFF. CDR3 DNA sequence: TGCGCCAGCAGGCATAGGATAGGGAGGAGGAACACTGAAGCTTTCTTT.